The 30 T cell receptor beta chains below all came from one sample that was sequenced in a study of blood T cell repertoires in COVID-19. Repertoires were generated with immunoSEQ multiplex PCR, while TCRdb's copy carries only in-frame clones and drops some. The sample comprises tens of thousands of clones, more than 80% of which are singletons, and around 4.7% rests with the top ten. Source material: peripheral blood. The receptors come from a woman aged 70-85 years with acute or convalescent COVID-19.

The V call is TRBV6-5, the J call TRBJ2-2; D might be TRBD1 (6 bases). Trimming stripped 5 bases from V and 6 bases from J, with 13 bases between. Germline CDR1 is MNHEY and CDR2 is SVGAGI. The CDR3 is 14 amino acids. The DNA of the CDR3 is TGTGCCAGCAGTCCGTACAGGGAACCCGGGGAGCTGTTTTTT. It is translated as CASSPYREPGELFF.

This clone appeared once. The chain carries TRBV6-5 and TRBJ1-4; TRBD1 matches at 9 bases. V lost 6 bases, J lost 8 bases, and 7 bases stayed unmatched. There are 14 residues in the CDR3. Germline CDR1 is MNHEY and CDR2 is SVGAGI. CDR3 in DNA: TGTGCCAGCAGAACCGGGACAGGGAACGAAAAACTGTTTTTT. This sequence encodes CASRTGTGNEKLFF.

This rearrangement joins TRBV20-1 to TRBJ2-1, with 8 bases fitting TRBD2. The V gene end was trimmed by 3 bases and the J gene end by 6 bases; junction bases not matched to a gene: 7. The CDR3 has 14 residues. Germline V CDR1 and CDR2: DFQATT, SNEGSKA (reference sequence). The CDR3 spells CSASPGGLGNEQFF. CDR3 DNA sequence: TGCAGTGCTAGTCCGGGGGGGTTAGGCAATGAGCAGTTCTTC.

The chain joins TRBV5-1 to TRBJ2-5; TRBD2 matches 8 bases. Germline CDR1 is SGHRS and CDR2 is YFSETQ. The CDR3 runs 16 residues. With 2 bases clipped from V and 0 bases from J, the junction kept 6 bases outside the gene matches. In DNA, the CDR3 is TGCGCCAGCAGCTTTTTTCCAGCGGGGGACCAAGAGACCCAGTACTTC. This encodes CASSFFPAGDQETQYF.

The rearrangement joins TRBV9 to TRBJ2-1, with D hard to call. This CDR3 comprises 13 residues. Deletions cut 0 bases from V and 5 bases from J, with 6 bases between. Germline V CDR1 and CDR2: SGDLS, YYNGEE. CDR3 protein: CASSVDWHNEQFF. The CDR3 DNA follows: TGTGCCAGCAGCGTAGATTGGCACAATGAGCAGTTCTTC.

Written as DNA, the CDR3 is TGTGCCAGCAGCTTAGGGTGGCAGGTCTATGGCTACACCTTC. It encodes CASSLGWQVYGYTF. V gene TRBV7-2 combines with J gene TRBJ1-2; no definite D call. Germline CDR1 SGHTA, CDR2 FQGNSA. The CDR3 runs to 14 residues. Trimming removed 1 base at V and 4 bases at J, with 10 bases between.

This chain connects TRBV6-5 to TRBJ2-5; no firm D call. V was shortened by 2 bases and J by 2 bases, with 12 bases between the two germline ends. This CDR3 is built from 15 residues. CDR1 is MNHEY and CDR2 is SVGAGI in the germline V gene. The CDR3 sequence is CASSYRLTPQETQYF. The DNA of the CDR3 is TGTGCCAGCAGTTACCGCCTAACTCCTCAAGAGACCCAGTACTTC.

The chain has TRBV7-2 and TRBJ1-1, with D perhaps TRBD1 (5 bases). Germline V gene data show CDR1 as SGHTA and CDR2 as FQGNSA. This CDR3 comprises 14 residues. Between the trimmed V and J ends, which lost 5 bases and 4 bases, there was a span of 14 bases. Here the CDR3 DNA reads TGTGCCAGCAGCCCCACCTGGGGGGGCACTGAAGCTTTCTTT. As protein: CASSPTWGGTEAFF.

The J gene is TRBJ2-7, the V gene TRBV10-1; no firm D call. The CDR3 has 13 amino acids. Trimming removed 2 bases at V and 3 bases at J, with 8 bases between. The V gene's germline CDR1 is WNHNN and CDR2 SYGVQD (reference sequence). The CDR3 is CASSEGDHYEQYF. Written as DNA, the CDR3 is TGCGCCAGCAGTGAGGGAGACCACTACGAGCAGTACTTC.

The chain is built from TRBV4-1 and TRBJ2-3; no firm D call. The CDR3 is 15 amino acids. The V end was cut by 0 bases, the J end by 2 bases, with 9 bases between. Germline V gene sequence: CDR1 MGHRA, CDR2 YSYEKL. DNA of the CDR3: TGCGCCAGCAGCCAAGATCGTGTGGCCACAGATACGCAGTATTTT. Protein product: CASSQDRVATDTQYF.

The genes are TRBV12-2 and TRBJ2-4; the table's D call, TRBD2, was not checked against the DNA. TRBV12-2 is classified as a pseudogene. The CDR3 contains 15 residues. CDR3: CASRLAPGGLYIQYF. The CDR3 DNA reads as TGTGCAAGTCGCTTAGCGCCGGGGGGCCTGTACATTCAGTACTTC.

The chain joins TRBV11-2 to TRBJ1-5, with a possible D match to TRBD1 (5 bases). Trimming cost V 4 bases and J 6 bases, with 10 bases left between them. CDR1 is SGHAT and CDR2 is FQNNGV in the germline V gene. The length of the CDR3 is 13 residues. The CDR3 bases are TGTGCCAGCAGCTCAGGAGGGGTTCAGCCCCAGCATTTT. Its translation is CASSSGGVQPQHF.

The rearrangement joins TRBV27 to TRBJ1-1, with 7 bases that match TRBD1. With V trimmed by 2 bases and J by 1 base, 4 bases remained unmatched. Germline V lookup: CDR1 MNHEY, CDR2 SMNVEV (reference sequence). This CDR3 region has 15 residues. The CDR3 loop is CASSLRGGRNTEAFF. The CDR3 nucleotides are TGTGCCAGCAGTTTAAGAGGGGGCAGGAACACTGAAGCTTTCTTT.

V gene TRBV7-2 combines with J gene TRBJ1-1, with D possibly matching TRBD1 (6 bases). Germline V gene sequence: CDR1 SGHTA, CDR2 FQGNSA. This CDR3 has 13 amino acids. V was shortened by 3 bases and J by 5 bases, with 10 bases between the two germline ends. CDR3 amino acids: CASSFRGRTEAFF. The DNA for the CDR3 is TGTGCCAGCAGCTTCAGGGGTAGAACTGAAGCTTTCTTT.

The chain joins TRBV9 to TRBJ1-1; D might be TRBD1 (5 bases). V lost 0 bases to trimming and J lost 3 bases, with 15 bases between them. Per germline, CDR1 SGDLS and CDR2 YYNGEE. The CDR3 runs to 16 residues. The CDR3 protein is CASSVASGGRYTEAFF. For the CDR3, the DNA is TGTGCCAGCAGCGTAGCTTCGGGGGGAAGGTACACTGAAGCTTTCTTT.

The chain joins TRBV3-1 (or the pseudogene TRBV3-2) to TRBJ1-4; D gene unclear. V dropped 4 bases and J dropped 0 bases, with 6 bases sitting between them. CDR3 size: 14 residues. CDR1 and CDR2 from the germline V gene are LGHDT and YNNKEL (reference sequence). The CDR3 nucleotides are TGTGCCAGCAGCCGACAAGCAACTAATGAAAAACTGTTTTTT. Its translation is CASSRQATNEKLFF.

V gene TRBV9 combines with J gene TRBJ1-1; 11 bases are shared with TRBD1. This CDR3 region has 17 residues. The V segment lost 3 bases and the J segment 4 bases; nucleotides outside the gene matches: 11. Germline V lookup: CDR1 SGDLS, CDR2 YYNGEE. Written as DNA, the CDR3 is TGTGCCAGCAGCGAGTTACCAGGACAGGGGGCTGTCACTGAAGCTTTCTTT. Protein: CASSELPGQGAVTEAFF. Variable domain in full (rest from reference TRBV9 and TRBJ1-1): DSGVTQTPKHLITATGQRVTLRCSPRSGDLSVYWYQQSLDQGLQFLIQYYNGEERAKGNILERFSAQQFPDLHSELNLSSLELGDSALYFCASSELPGQGAVTEAFFGQGTRLTVV.

The chain has TRBV25-1 and TRBJ2-3, with a weak D call TRBD2 (6 bases). The V end was cut by 5 bases, the J end by 2 bases, with 14 bases between. CDR1 and CDR2 from the germline V gene are MGHDK and SYGVNS. There are 15 residues in the CDR3. This chain's CDR3 is CASSLAGYNTDTQYF. The CDR3 DNA reads TGTGCCAGCAGTTTGGCGGGGTACAACACAGATACGCAGTATTTT.

The rearrangement joins TRBV19 to TRBJ1-5; 8 nucleotides align to TRBD1. The CDR3 spans 14 residues. CDR1 is LNHDA, CDR2 SQIVND, per germline (reference sequence). J lost 5 bases, V lost 4 bases, and 4 bases had no gene match. The CDR3 bases are TGTGCCAGTAGTAGACAGGGGAGACATCAGCCCCAGCATTTT. The encoded protein is CASSRQGRHQPQHF.

V gene TRBV23-1 combines with J gene TRBJ1-2; 9 positions match TRBD1. TRBV23-1 is an open reading frame, and its role is uncertain. The V segment lost 0 bases and the J segment 8 bases; nucleotides outside the gene matches: 13. The CDR3 runs 17 residues. CDR3 DNA sequence: TGCGCCAGCAGTCAATCTTTTCCCGCGGACAGGGGAGGGGGCTACACCTTC. Protein: CASSQSFPADRGGGYTF.

The J gene is TRBJ1-5, the V gene TRBV28, with D uncertain. V dropped 7 bases and J dropped 0 bases, with 16 bases sitting between them. Germline CDR1 and CDR2: MDHEN and SYDVKM. This CDR3 contains 16 residues. CDR3 coding DNA: TGTGCCAGCATTCCGCGGAATCCATATAGCAATCAGCCCCAGCATTTT. This codes for CASIPRNPYSNQPQHF.

The chain is built from TRBV7-3 and TRBJ2-5; TRBD2 matches 12 bases. V shed 5 bases, J shed 5 bases, and the junction held 6 bases outside the gene matches. The CDR3 loop spans 15 amino acids. The germline V gene encodes CDR1 SGHTA and CDR2 FQGTGA. CDR3 in DNA: TGTGCCAGCAGCCAGGGACTAGCGGGTACGGAGACCCAGTACTTC. It translates to CASSQGLAGTETQYF.

J is TRBJ1-1 and V is TRBV19; D call uncertain. Germline V gene sequence: CDR1 LNHDA, CDR2 SQIVND (reference sequence). This CDR3 has 13 amino acids. Trimming cost V 2 bases and J 3 bases, with 7 bases left between them. This chain's CDR3 is CASSINWHTEAFF. CDR3 coding DNA: TGTGCCAGTAGTATAAATTGGCACACTGAAGCTTTCTTT. The complete variable domain, with remaining parts taken from reference TRBV19 and TRBJ1-1, reads DGGITQSPKYLFRKEGQNVTLSCEQNLNHDAMYWYRQDPGQGLRLIYYSQIVNDFQKGDIAEGYSVSREKKESFPLTVTSAQKNPTAFYLCASSINWHTEAFFGQGTRLTVV.

The chain recombines TRBV4-3 with TRBJ1-1, with no clear D. CDR3 length: 13 amino acids. The V end was cut by 3 bases, the J end by 7 bases, with 12 bases between. CDR1 and CDR2 from the germline V gene are LGHNA and YSLEER. CDR3: CASSQTVGDEAFF. Written as DNA, the CDR3 is TGCGCCAGCAGCCAGACTGTAGGAGATGAAGCTTTCTTT.

V gene TRBV6-6 combines with J gene TRBJ1-4; TRBD1 matches at 7 bases. Per germline, CDR1 MNHNY and CDR2 SVGAGI (reference sequence). The CDR3 contains 15 residues. V trimming: 2 bases; J trimming: 10 bases; junction bases outside the gene matches: 10. In DNA form, the CDR3 reads TGTGCCAGCAGTTACACTACTGACAGGGCTGGAAAACTGTTTTTT. As protein: CASSYTTDRAGKLFF.

This chain joins TRBV12-1 and TRBJ1-5; TRBD1, the D gene given by the table, was not confirmed from the DNA. TRBV12-1 is given as a pseudogene. The CDR3 extends over 14 amino acids. CDR3 sequence reads: CASSWTHSNQPQHF. CDR3 nucleotide sequence: TGTGCCAGCAGCTGGACACATAGCAATCAGCCCCAGCATTTT.

Regarding this clone: The same CDR3 arises from other DNA sequences in this sample as well. This chain joins TRBV6-5 and TRBJ1-1; possibly TRBD1 for D (6 bases). V lost 6 bases and J 1 base, leaving 9 bases between the germline ends. Germline CDR1 reads MNHEY; CDR2 reads SVGAGI. The length of the CDR3 is 13 residues. The CDR3 spells CASSLQGNTEAFF. In DNA form, the CDR3 reads TGTGCCAGCAGCCTACAGGGGAACACTGAAGCTTTCTTT.

This clone was recorded once. The rearrangement uses TRBV5-1 and TRBJ2-7; 7 bases are a match to TRBD1. This CDR3 comprises 13 residues. The J segment lost 3 bases and the V segment lost 6 bases, leaving 6 bases of the junction unmatched. The germline gives CDR1 SGHRS, CDR2 YFSETQ. The CDR3 spells CASNAGTDYEQYF. CDR3 nucleotides: TGCGCCAGCAACGCCGGGACAGACTACGAGCAGTACTTC.

The V and J genes are TRBV5-8 and TRBJ2-7; 9 bases are shared with TRBD2. Germline V gene sequence: CDR1 SGHTS, CDR2 YDEGEE. There are 15 residues in the CDR3. The junction had 9 bases not matched to a gene; V was cut back by 2 bases and J by 6 bases. CDR3 in DNA: TGTGCCAGCAGCTTAGGACGCGGGGGGGTTGTCGAGCAGTACTTC. Translated, it gives CASSLGRGGVVEQYF. The variable domain in full, completed from reference TRBV5-8 and TRBJ2-7, reads EAGVTQSPTHLIKTRGQQATLRCSPISGHTSVYWYQQALGLGLQFLLWYDEGEERNRGNFPPRFSGRQFPNYSSELNVNALELEDSALYLCASSLGRGGVVEQYFGPGTRLTVT.

The chain joins TRBV29-1 to TRBJ2-3; possible D gene TRBD1, 5 bases. This CDR3 region has 12 residues. The ends were cut back, 6 bases at V and 4 bases at J, with 11 bases in the middle. Germline V lookup: CDR1 SQVTM, CDR2 ANQGSEA. The CDR3 region is CSVGHQPDTQYF. Here the CDR3 DNA reads TGCAGCGTCGGACACCAGCCAGATACGCAGTATTTT.